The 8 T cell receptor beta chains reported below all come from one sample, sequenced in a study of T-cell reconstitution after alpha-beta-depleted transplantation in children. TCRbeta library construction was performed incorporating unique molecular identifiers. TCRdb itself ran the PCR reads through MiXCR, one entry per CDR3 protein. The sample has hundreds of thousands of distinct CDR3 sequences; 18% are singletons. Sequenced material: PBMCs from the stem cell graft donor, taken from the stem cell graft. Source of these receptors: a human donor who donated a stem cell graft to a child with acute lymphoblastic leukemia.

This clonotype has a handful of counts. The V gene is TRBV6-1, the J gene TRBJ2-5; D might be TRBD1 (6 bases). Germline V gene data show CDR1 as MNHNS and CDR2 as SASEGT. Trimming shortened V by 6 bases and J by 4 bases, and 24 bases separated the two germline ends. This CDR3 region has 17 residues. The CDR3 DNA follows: TGTGCCAGCAGCCTCCTACCCAGGGGATCAGGGACAGAGACCCAGTACTTC. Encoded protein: CASSLLPRGSGTETQYF.

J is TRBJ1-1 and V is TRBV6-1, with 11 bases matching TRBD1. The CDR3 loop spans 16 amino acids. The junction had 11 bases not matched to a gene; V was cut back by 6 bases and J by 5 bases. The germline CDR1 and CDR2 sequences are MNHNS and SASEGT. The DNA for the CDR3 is TGTGCCAGCAGCCCACTTGGGACAGGGGGTAGGACTGAAGCTTTCTTT. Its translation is CASSPLGTGGRTEAFF.

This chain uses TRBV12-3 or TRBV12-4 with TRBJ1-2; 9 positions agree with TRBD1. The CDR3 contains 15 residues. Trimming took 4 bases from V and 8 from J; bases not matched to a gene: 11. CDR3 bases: TGTGCCAGCAGTTCGTTGATTGGGACAGGGACGGGCTACACCTTC. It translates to CASSSLIGTGTGYTF.

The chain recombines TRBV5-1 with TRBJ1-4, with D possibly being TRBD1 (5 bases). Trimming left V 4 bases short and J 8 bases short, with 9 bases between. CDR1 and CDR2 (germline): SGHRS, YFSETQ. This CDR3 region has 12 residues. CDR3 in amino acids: CASSTRGEKLFF. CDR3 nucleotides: TGCGCCAGCAGCACTCGGGGGGAAAAACTGTTTTTT.

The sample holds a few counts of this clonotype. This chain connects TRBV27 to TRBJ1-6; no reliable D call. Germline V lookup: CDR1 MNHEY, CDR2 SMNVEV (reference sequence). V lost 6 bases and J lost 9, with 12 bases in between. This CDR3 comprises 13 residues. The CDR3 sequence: CASRTPGPSPLHF. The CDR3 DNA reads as TGTGCCAGCAGAACACCAGGACCTTCACCCCTCCACTTT.

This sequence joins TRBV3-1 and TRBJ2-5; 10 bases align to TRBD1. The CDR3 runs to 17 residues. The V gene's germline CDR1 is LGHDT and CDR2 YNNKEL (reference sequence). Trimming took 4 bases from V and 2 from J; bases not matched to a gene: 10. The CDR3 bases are TGTGCCAGCAGCCGACTAGGGGGGACAGGGGTACAAGAGACCCAGTACTTC. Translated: CASSRLGGTGVQETQYF.

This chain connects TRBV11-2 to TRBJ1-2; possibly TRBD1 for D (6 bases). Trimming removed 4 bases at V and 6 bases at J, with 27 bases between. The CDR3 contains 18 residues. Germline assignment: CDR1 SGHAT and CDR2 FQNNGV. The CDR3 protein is CASSSYRNLRGVTNGYTF. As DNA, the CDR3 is TGTGCCAGCAGCTCCTACCGTAACCTCAGGGGAGTAACGAATGGCTACACCTTC. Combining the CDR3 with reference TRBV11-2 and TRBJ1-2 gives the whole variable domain EAGVAQSPRYKIIEKRQSVAFWCNPISGHATLYWYQQILGQGPKLLIQFQNNGVVDDSQLPKDRFSAERLKGVDSTLKIQPAKLEDSAVYLCASSSYRNLRGVTNGYTFGSGTRLTVV.

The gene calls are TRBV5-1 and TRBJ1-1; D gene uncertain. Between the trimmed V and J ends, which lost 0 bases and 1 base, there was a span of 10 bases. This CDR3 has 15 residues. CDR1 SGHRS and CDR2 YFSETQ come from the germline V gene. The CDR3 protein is CASSLAGGENTEAFF. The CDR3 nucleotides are TGCGCCAGCAGCTTGGCGGGTGGGGAGAACACTGAAGCTTTCTTT.